The text below deals with one T cell receptor beta chain. This entry comes from a study of shared clonotypes between healthy human individuals. The method was immunoSEQ multiplex PCR; TCRdb's version includes in-frame clones alone and lacks a portion of them. The sample carries around 100,000 clones, 65% to 75% recorded once. Trimming removed 6 bases at V and 9 bases at J, with 9 bases between. Per germline, CDR1 MNHEY and CDR2 SMNVEV (reference sequence). The CDR3 is made up of 11 amino acids. This sequence joins TRBV27 and TRBJ1-5; a possible D gene is TRBD1 (6 bases). The material sequenced was memory CD8+ T cells sorted from blood. The subset denotes: CD45RO+ cells pooled with CCR7-negative TemRA cells. The sequence was collected from a woman aged 25 to 39 in good health. The CDR3 nucleotides are TGTGCCAGCAGCAGGGGCGGGCCCCAGCATTTT. Protein sequence: CASSRGGPQHF.